This passage covers 28 T cell receptor beta chains from one sample sequenced in a study of neurological immune-mediated disorders. TCRdb reanalysed the 5' RACE reads using MiXCR and keeps one entry per CDR3 protein. The sample carries some 34,000 distinct CDR3 sequences, 1.5% recorded once. What was sequenced was PBMCs. These receptors all stem from a woman aged 30 to 39 with multiple sclerosis.

The table lists this clonotype with many counts. V is TRBV18 and J is TRBJ2-2; D unclear. This CDR3 region has 14 residues. V lost 3 bases to trimming and J lost 1 base, with 6 bases between them. Germline V gene sequence: CDR1 KGHSH, CDR2 LQKENI. The DNA for the CDR3 is TGTGCCAGCTCACCGGTCAGGAACACCGGGGAGCTGTTTTTT. Its translation: CASSPVRNTGELFF.

This clonotype has a count of ten or more. This chain links TRBV10-3 with TRBJ1-5, with TRBD1 matching 7 bases. J was trimmed by 4 bases and V by 4 bases; bases with no gene match: 7. This CDR3 region has 15 residues. From germline, CDR1 is ENHRY and CDR2 SYGVKD. CDR3 residues: CAISAATGENQPQHF. The CDR3 nucleotides are TGTGCCATCAGTGCCGCTACAGGGGAAAATCAGCCCCAGCATTTT.

The chain couples TRBV4-3 to TRBJ2-7; 9 bases align to TRBD2. Germline values: CDR1 LGHNA, CDR2 YSLEER. Losses at the gene ends were 1 base for V and 4 bases for J; bases not matched to a gene: 5. CDR3 length: 15 residues. Written as DNA, the CDR3 is TGCGCCAGCAGCCAAGGACTAGCGGACTCATACGAGCAGTACTTC. This encodes CASSQGLADSYEQYF.

This clonotype was counted a few times. Written as DNA, the CDR3 is TGTGCCAGCAGCCTAAGGGGAGGAGGCGGCTACACCTTC. It yields the protein CASSLRGGGGYTF. V gene TRBV12-3 or TRBV12-4 combines with J gene TRBJ1-2, with D perhaps matching TRBD1 (5 bases). The CDR3 is 13 residues long. V lost 6 bases, J lost 8 bases, and 16 bases lay in between.

This clonotype was seen at least ten times. The chain combines TRBV12-3 or TRBV12-4 with TRBJ2-2, with D tentatively TRBD1 (6 bases). CDR3 length equals 14 residues. Trimming cost V 3 bases and J 5 bases, with 10 bases left between them. CDR3 in amino acids: CASSFLTGTGELFF. CDR3 nucleotides: TGTGCCAGCAGTTTCCTTACAGGGACCGGGGAGCTGTTTTTT.

There are many counts of this clonotype. The rearrangement uses TRBV12-3 or TRBV12-4 and TRBJ1-1; D may be TRBD1 (5 bases). Trimming cost V 7 bases and J 1 base, with 16 bases left between them. This CDR3 region has 15 residues. The CDR3 sequence is CASKGQGLRNTEAFF. CDR3 coding DNA: TGTGCCAGCAAGGGGCAGGGTCTACGGAACACTGAAGCTTTCTTT.

There are many counts of this clonotype. This chain joins TRBV7-2 and TRBJ2-3; weak D call: TRBD2 (6 bases). V lost 5 bases and J 3 bases, leaving 15 bases between the germline ends. Per the germline V gene, CDR1 is SGHTA and CDR2 is FQGNSA. The CDR3 totals 15 residues. The CDR3 protein is CASSLHPGETDTQYF. In DNA form, the CDR3 reads TGTGCCAGCAGCCTACACCCGGGGGAGACAGATACGCAGTATTTT.

This clonotype has a count of ten or more. The chain is built from TRBV5-1 and TRBJ1-4; D not certain. Germline assignment: CDR1 SGHRS and CDR2 YFSETQ. V was cut by 0 bases and J by 12 bases, with 15 bases left in between. The CDR3 covers 14 residues. The CDR3 nucleotides are TGCGCCAGCAGCTTGGTGGCGGGATCGTGGGAACTGTTTTTT. This sequence encodes CASSLVAGSWELFF.

This clonotype was found many times. The chain joins TRBV3-1 to TRBJ2-3; 8 bases line up with TRBD2. Germline lookup yields CDR1 LGHDT and CDR2 YNNKEL (reference sequence). The CDR3 length is 15 residues. The trim removed 4 bases at V and 2 bases at J, leaving 5 bases unmatched. The CDR3: CASSLQRGYTDTQYF. Written as DNA, the CDR3 is TGTGCCAGCAGCCTCCAGCGGGGGTACACAGATACGCAGTATTTT.

This clonotype has at least ten counts. The chain carries TRBV5-1 and TRBJ2-7; 9 nucleotides line up with TRBD2. Per the germline V gene, CDR1 is SGHRS and CDR2 is YFSETQ. J was trimmed by 4 bases and V by 4 bases; bases with no gene match: 6. The CDR3 length is 14 residues. The CDR3 DNA is TGCGCCAGCAGCATCCTAGCGGGGCCGTACGAGCAGTACTTC. This codes for CASSILAGPYEQYF.

This clonotype was seen ten or more times. The CDR3 sequence: CASSQGTSTGELFF. CDR3 DNA: TGTGCCAGCAGTCAGGGGACGAGCACCGGGGAGCTGTTTTTT. V and J are TRBV12-3 or TRBV12-4 and TRBJ2-2; D is possibly TRBD1 (6 bases). The CDR3 loop spans 14 amino acids. The germline V and J ends were trimmed by 5 bases and 4 bases, with 11 bases remaining between them.

This clonotype was observed many times. The chain links TRBV5-1 to TRBJ2-3; D may be TRBD1 (6 bases). This CDR3 is 15 amino acids long. Germline V gene data show CDR1 as SGHRS and CDR2 as YFSETQ. Trimming cost V 0 bases and J 6 bases, with 14 bases left between them. DNA of the CDR3: TGCGCCAGCAGCTTGGCTACTTACAGGGATGATACGCAGTATTTT. Its translation: CASSLATYRDDTQYF.

In this sample, this clonotype turned up many times. The chain has TRBV20-1 and TRBJ2-3, with 7 bases aligning to TRBD2. The CDR3 is made up of 14 amino acids. Germline loops: CDR1 DFQATT, CDR2 SNEGSKA (reference sequence). J was trimmed by 1 base and V by 5 bases; bases with no gene match: 6. CDR3 amino acids: CSASIAGGTDTQYF. In DNA form, the CDR3 reads TGCAGTGCTTCGATAGCGGGCGGCACAGATACGCAGTATTTT.

This clonotype was seen at least ten times. The V call is TRBV20-1, the J call TRBJ2-1; a weak D match, TRBD2 (6 bases). The CDR3 is 12 amino acids. Germline values: CDR1 DFQATT, CDR2 SNEGSKA (reference sequence). V was trimmed by 6 bases and J by 10 bases, leaving 16 bases between them. The CDR3 nucleotides read TGCAGTGCCGGCGGGGTAGCAGGAGAGCAGTTCTTC. Encoded protein: CSAGGVAGEQFF.

Many counts were recorded for this clonotype. The chain uses TRBV4-2 and TRBJ1-1; tentative D call: TRBD1 (6 bases). Germline CDR1 and CDR2: LGHNA and YNFKEQ. The CDR3 is made up of 14 amino acids. V was shortened by 5 bases and J by 0 bases, with 10 bases between the two germline ends. For the CDR3, the DNA is TGTGCCAGCAGCGACAGGCCAATGAACACTGAAGCTTTCTTT. Its translation: CASSDRPMNTEAFF.

This clonotype was counted many times. The chain is built from TRBV20-1 and TRBJ2-7; TRBD2 is a possible D gene (5 bases). The length of the CDR3 is 12 residues. CDR1 is DFQATT, CDR2 SNEGSKA, per germline (reference sequence). Trimming took 6 bases from V and 0 from J, leaving 9 bases between them. The CDR3 here is CSAEGVSYEQYF. CDR3 coding DNA: TGCAGTGCCGAGGGCGTCTCCTACGAGCAGTACTTC.

There are many counts of this clonotype. This chain joins TRBV3-1 and TRBJ2-3; perhaps TRBD2 as D (6 bases). The CDR3 is 16 residues long. The germline V and J ends were trimmed by 1 base and 4 bases, with 15 bases remaining between them. Per the germline V gene, CDR1 is LGHDT and CDR2 is YNNKEL (reference sequence). The CDR3 coding sequence is TGTGCCAGCAGCCAAGTCCCCGGGGGAGGACCAGATACGCAGTATTTT. Encoded protein: CASSQVPGGGPDTQYF.

At least ten counts were recorded for this clonotype. The chain links TRBV6-5 to TRBJ2-5; 8 nucleotides align to TRBD2. This CDR3 spans 15 amino acids. CDR1 and CDR2 (germline): MNHEY, SVGAGI. The ends lost 2 bases at V and 2 bases at J; junction bases unmatched: 4. CDR3 sequence: CASSYGAGGQETQYF. Written as DNA, the CDR3 is TGTGCCAGCAGTTACGGCGCGGGGGGACAAGAGACCCAGTACTTC.

This clonotype was observed at least ten times. The chain has TRBV20-1 and TRBJ2-7; D might be TRBD1 (6 bases). The V end was cut by 6 bases, the J end by 3 bases, with 18 bases between. Germline V gene sequence: CDR1 DFQATT, CDR2 SNEGSKA (reference sequence). CDR3 length: 14 amino acids. The CDR3 reads CSASPPRGGYEQYF. CDR3 sequence (DNA): TGCAGTGCATCCCCGCCCAGGGGTGGCTACGAGCAGTACTTC.

This clonotype was recorded a few times. The chain links TRBV6-1 to TRBJ1-5; the match to TRBD1 covers 7 bases. With V trimmed by 5 bases and J by 0 bases, 4 bases remained unmatched. This CDR3 comprises 15 residues. Germline V gene lookup returns CDR1 MNHNS and CDR2 SASEGT. For the CDR3, the DNA is TGTGCCAGCAGTTTACAGGGGTATAGCAATCAGCCCCAGCATTTT. The encoded protein is CASSLQGYSNQPQHF.

This clonotype was detected ten times or more. This rearrangement joins TRBV11-2 to TRBJ1-1; 7 nucleotides line up with TRBD1. The CDR3 extends over 14 amino acids. Losses at the gene ends were 5 bases for V and 2 bases for J; bases not matched to a gene: 5. CDR1 and CDR2 (germline): SGHAT, FQNNGV. The CDR3 loop is CASSTQGINTEAFF. The DNA of the CDR3 is TGTGCCAGCAGCACACAGGGGATCAACACTGAAGCTTTCTTT.

This clonotype has ten or more counts. V is TRBV10-3 and J is TRBJ2-7; 10 bases line up with TRBD1. With V trimmed by 7 bases and J by 4 bases, 4 bases remained unmatched. The CDR3 covers 13 residues. Germline assignment: CDR1 ENHRY and CDR2 SYGVKD. The DNA for the CDR3 is TGTGCCATCAACAGGGACAGGGGTTACGAGCAGTACTTC. As protein: CAINRDRGYEQYF.

This clonotype was detected ten times or more. This sequence joins TRBV7-2 and TRBJ2-7; D is undetermined. CDR3 length: 15 residues. CDR1 SGHTA and CDR2 FQGNSA come from the germline V gene. The germline V and J ends were trimmed by 2 bases and 1 base, with 12 bases remaining between them. The DNA of the CDR3 is TGTGCCAGCAGCTTATACCTACGCCCTTCCTACGAGCAGTACTTC. Translation gives CASSLYLRPSYEQYF.

This clonotype has at least ten counts. V is TRBV20-1 and J is TRBJ2-3; D not certain. V lost 3 bases and J 1 base, leaving 11 bases between the germline ends. Germline V gene sequence: CDR1 DFQATT, CDR2 SNEGSKA (reference sequence). The CDR3 totals 14 residues. DNA for the CDR3: TGCAGTGCTAGGGTGCGGCGCCGCACAGATACGCAGTATTTT. Its protein product is CSARVRRRTDTQYF.

This clonotype was seen many times. The chain is built from TRBV4-1 and TRBJ1-3, with D uncertain. Per germline, CDR1 MGHRA and CDR2 YSYEKL. V gave up 2 bases and J gave up 0 bases, with 8 bases separating them. The CDR3 extends over 15 amino acids. CDR3 DNA: TGCGCCAGCAGCCAACTAGGCATCTCTGGAAACACCATATATTTT. It codes for CASSQLGISGNTIYF.

The sample holds a few counts of this clonotype. V and J are TRBV12-3 or TRBV12-4 and TRBJ2-5; D ambiguous. This CDR3 has 15 amino acids. The germline V and J ends were trimmed by 1 base and 4 bases, with 13 bases remaining between them. DNA of the CDR3: TGTGCCAGCAGTTTAGGGGGTGGCACGGTAGAGACCCAGTACTTC. This translates into CASSLGGGTVETQYF.

This clonotype showed up many times. The chain links TRBV7-6 to TRBJ2-7; no definite D call. This CDR3 contains 14 residues. Per germline, CDR1 SGHVS and CDR2 FNYEAQ. Deletions cut 8 bases from V and 0 bases from J, with 14 bases between. The CDR3: CASSGRSSSYEQYF. Written as DNA, the CDR3 is TGTGCCAGCTCAGGACGGTCTAGCTCCTACGAGCAGTACTTC.

This clonotype was seen many times. J is TRBJ1-2 and V is TRBV7-2, with a weak D call TRBD1 (6 bases). Germline V CDR1 and CDR2: SGHTA, FQGNSA. There are 15 residues in the CDR3. Trimming shortened V by 5 bases and J by 4 bases, and 17 bases separated the two germline ends. CDR3 in amino acids: CASSLARGRGYGYTF. The CDR3 DNA sequence: TGTGCCAGCAGCCTGGCCCGGGGCAGGGGCTATGGCTACACCTTC. Based on the CDR3 plus reference TRBV7-2 and TRBJ1-2, the full variable domain is GAGVSQSPSNKVTEKGKDVELRCDPISGHTALYWYRQSLGQGLEFLIYFQGNSAPDKSGLPSDRFSAERTGGSVSTLTIQRTQQEDSAVYLCASSLARGRGYGYTFGSGTRLTVV.